Sequencing of this T cell receptor (beta chain) was carried out in a study of blood T cell repertoires in COVID-19. The wider study: The analysed material was cDNA or gDNA that came from T cells, B-cell-depleted T cells, or PBMCs.

Assay: immunoSEQ multiplex PCR; the TCRdb copy retains only in-frame clones and omits some. The repertoire holds approximately 290,000 clones, with roughly four fifths as singletons. The length of the CDR3 is 14 residues. The J segment lost 6 bases and the V segment lost 6 bases, leaving 5 bases of the junction unmatched. In germline, CDR1 is LNHDA, CDR2 SQIVND (reference sequence). One Seattle source followed patients from active infection through their disease course. This TCR was sampled from a person aged 65 to 79 with COVID-19, enrolled during active disease. Sequenced material: peripheral blood. The chain is built from TRBV19 and TRBJ2-2; 9 bases are a match to TRBD1. The CDR3 DNA reads as TGTGCCAGTAGCGGGACAGGGTATCCCGGGGAGCTGTTTTTT. Its translation: CASSGTGYPGELFF.